This TCR beta chain was identified during a study of graft-versus-host responses after intestinal transplantation. TCRdb's table, derived via immunoSEQ multiplex PCR, lists solely in-frame clones and lacks some. The sample records roughly 6,500 clones, roughly 25% being singletons. The CDR3 runs 15 residues. Per germline, CDR1 MNHEY and CDR2 SMNVEV (reference sequence). V gave up 5 bases and J gave up 2 bases, with 16 bases separating them. The material sequenced was alloreactive CD4+ T cells from a mixed lymphocyte reaction culture, taken before transplantation. Subset meaning: CFSE-low proliferating T cells sorted from approximately 6-day pre-transplant mixed lymphocyte reaction (GvH or HvG direction). The source of this sequence is a human patient who was an organ donor for intestinal transplantation. The genes are TRBV27 and TRBJ2-7; D gene uncertain. CDR3 sequence: CASSPRRGDTYEQYF. Written as DNA, the CDR3 is TGTGCCAGCAGTCCCCGGAGAGGTGATACCTACGAGCAGTACTTC.